Listed here are 18 T cell receptor beta chains from one sample, sequenced in a study of CD8 T cells in Susac syndrome. Random hexamers were used to reverse transcribe the RNA input (roughly 0.5 to 1 ug). TCRdb passed the immunoSEQ multiplex PCR reads through MiXCR, listing each CDR3 protein once. The data show approximately 150,000 distinct CDR3 sequences, around 96% seen once. The sample was CD4+ T cells from PBMCs. Every receptor here comes from a human donor with multiple sclerosis.

The V and J genes are TRBV29-1 and TRBJ1-2; D not certain. Per the germline V gene, CDR1 is SQVTM and CDR2 is ANQGSEA. This CDR3 comprises 12 residues. The V gene lost 0 bases and the J gene lost 8 bases, with 10 bases spanning the gap. The CDR3 protein is CSVEERGRGYTF. DNA of the CDR3: TGCAGCGTTGAAGAACGGGGTCGCGGCTACACCTTC. Full variable domain (outside the CDR3, taken from reference TRBV29-1 and TRBJ1-2): SAVISQKPSRDICQRGTSLTIQCQVDSQVTMMFWYRQQPGQSLTLIATANQGSEATYESGFVIDKFPISRPNLTFSTLTVSNMSPEDSSIYLCSVEERGRGYTFGSGTRLTVV.

As DNA, the CDR3 is TGTGCCAGCAGCCCGGCCCCGAAACCCTACGAGCAGTACTTC. Protein product: CASSPAPKPYEQYF. This chain uses TRBV7-2 with TRBJ2-7; D uncertain. CDR1 and CDR2 (germline): SGHTA, FQGNSA. V lost 5 bases to trimming and J lost 2 bases, with 13 bases between them. The CDR3 is 14 amino acids.

This chain's CDR3 is CASTRLSGQGPLENIQYF. The CDR3 DNA sequence: TGTGCCAGCACCCGCTTATCGGGACAGGGGCCATTGGAAAACATTCAGTACTTC. The chain carries TRBV27 and TRBJ2-4, with 10 bases lining up with TRBD1. After removal of 7 bases from V and 5 bases from J, the junction contained 17 bases not matched to a gene. From germline, CDR1 is MNHEY and CDR2 SMNVEV (reference sequence). The CDR3 sequence is 18 residues long.

J is TRBJ2-3 and V is TRBV7-3; TRBD2 might be the D (5 bases). The germline V and J ends were trimmed by 0 bases and 0 bases, with 13 bases remaining between them. Germline V gene lookup returns CDR1 SGHTA and CDR2 FQGTGA. The CDR3 totals 17 residues. CDR3 nucleotide sequence: TGTGCCAGCAGCTTAACGGTCGCCGGGGTTAGCACAGATACGCAGTATTTT. Its translation: CASSLTVAGVSTDTQYF.

The CDR3 region is CASSEIGAGSHGYTF. As DNA, the CDR3 is TGTGCCAGCAGTGAAATCGGGGCAGGGTCTCATGGCTACACCTTC. The chain couples TRBV6-1 to TRBJ1-2; D is perhaps TRBD1 (5 bases). Per the germline V gene, CDR1 is MNHNS and CDR2 is SASEGT. This CDR3 comprises 15 residues. V dropped 2 bases and J dropped 6 bases, with 16 bases sitting between them.

The V call is TRBV7-8, the J call TRBJ2-7, with a possible D match to TRBD1 (6 bases). CDR1 and CDR2 (germline): SGHVS, FQNEAQ. CDR3 size: 16 residues. V lost 3 bases and J 0 bases, leaving 15 bases between the germline ends. The CDR3 is CASSFPRDTGSYEQYF. DNA of the CDR3: TGTGCCAGCAGCTTCCCCCGGGACACCGGCTCCTACGAGCAGTACTTC.

The chain carries TRBV7-9 and TRBJ2-5, with D possibly called TRBD1 or TRBD2 (5 bases each). CDR1 is SEHNR and CDR2 is FQNEAQ in the germline V gene (reference sequence). The germline V and J ends were trimmed by 7 bases and 3 bases, with 15 bases remaining between them. CDR3 length: 14 amino acids. CDR3 region: CASIPGGGEETQYF. The CDR3 nucleotides read TGTGCCAGCATTCCCGGTGGGGGTGAAGAGACCCAGTACTTC. Based on the CDR3 plus reference TRBV7-9 and TRBJ2-5, the full variable domain is DTGVSQNPRHKITKRGQNVTFRCDPISEHNRLYWYRQTLGQGPEFLTYFQNEAQLEKSRLLSDRFSAERPKGSFSTLEIQRTEQGDSAMYLCASIPGGGEETQYFGPGTRLLVL.

The rearrangement links TRBV28 to TRBJ1-1; 8 nucleotides agree with TRBD1. V shed 7 bases, J shed 5 bases, and the junction held 15 bases outside the gene matches. The CDR3 sequence is 16 residues long. Germline CDR1 and CDR2: MDHEN and SYDVKM. CDR3 nucleotides: TGTGCCAGCACGGCGTCGGGGACAGGTCAGAAGACTGAAGCTTTCTTT. Translated: CASTASGTGQKTEAFF.

The gene calls are TRBV20-1 and TRBJ2-3; D is uncertain. Germline V gives CDR1 DFQATT, CDR2 SNEGSKA (reference sequence). The CDR3 runs 13 residues. V was clipped by 5 bases and J by 0 bases, with 9 bases between them. In nucleotides, the CDR3 is TGCAGTGCTGAGCAGACTAGCACAGATACGCAGTATTTT. This codes for CSAEQTSTDTQYF.

The chain couples TRBV24-1 to TRBJ2-2; D gene ambiguous. CDR1 is KGHDR and CDR2 is SFDVKD in the germline V gene. There are 13 residues in the CDR3. V shed 5 bases and J shed 4 bases, with 7 bases lying between them. In DNA form, the CDR3 reads TGTGCCACCAGTGCTGCTCGCACCGGGGAGCTGTTTTTT. Translation: CATSAARTGELFF.

This clonotype was observed a few times. The CDR3 nucleotides are TGTGCCAGCAGCCAAGAGAAACTAGCGGGAGGGCCCAATGAGCAGTTCTTC. Its protein is CASSQEKLAGGPNEQFF. The chain recombines TRBV14 with TRBJ2-1, with 13 positions matching TRBD2. This CDR3 region has 17 residues. The V segment lost 0 bases and the J segment 6 bases; nucleotides outside the gene matches: 5. Germline CDR1 and CDR2: SGHDN and FVKESK. Variable domain in full (rest from reference TRBV14 and TRBJ2-1): EAGVTQFPSHSVIEKGQTVTLRCDPISGHDNLYWYRRVMGKEIKFLLHFVKESKQDESGMPNNRFLAERTGGTYSTLKVQPAELEDSGVYFCASSQEKLAGGPNEQFFGPGTRLTVL.

In its sample, this clonotype was seen once. This sequence joins TRBV6-1 and TRBJ2-7; 10 bases are a match to TRBD1. The CDR3 covers 15 residues. Per germline, CDR1 MNHNS and CDR2 SASEGT. V trimming: 3 bases; J trimming: 9 bases; junction bases outside the gene matches: 11. CDR3 coding DNA: TGTGCCAGCAGTGAGCCTGGACAGGGGGTGCGAGTGCAGTACTTC. This encodes CASSEPGQGVRVQYF.

The rearrangement links TRBV20-1 to TRBJ1-1; D perhaps matches TRBD1 (6 bases). V dropped 5 bases and J dropped 2 bases, with 12 bases sitting between them. Germline-derived CDR1 and CDR2 are DFQATT and SNEGSKA (reference sequence). The CDR3 is made up of 13 amino acids. CDR3 sequence: CSAYRQANTEAFF. The CDR3 bases are TGCAGTGCTTATAGACAGGCCAACACTGAAGCTTTCTTT.

This chain uses TRBV5-1 with TRBJ1-1, with a possible D match to TRBD1 (5 bases). V lost 6 bases and J lost 1, with 13 bases in between. Germline CDR1 reads SGHRS; CDR2 reads YFSETQ. The CDR3 loop spans 14 amino acids. CDR3 nucleotides: TGCGCCAGCATCAAAGACGGGGGGAACACTGAAGCTTTCTTT. It specifies CASIKDGGNTEAFF.

V is TRBV30 and J is TRBJ2-3, with 9 bases identical to TRBD2. The germline V gene has CDR1 GTSNPN and CDR2 SVGIG (reference sequence). The CDR3 runs to 16 residues. The J segment lost 4 bases and the V segment lost 0 bases, leaving 8 bases of the junction unmatched. Here the CDR3 DNA reads TGTGCCTGGAGTGTCTCCTCGCGGGGGGGCCCAGATACGCAGTATTTT. This translates into CAWSVSSRGGPDTQYF.

The chain recombines TRBV3-1 with TRBJ1-1, with D perhaps matching TRBD1 (6 bases). CDR3 length equals 14 residues. V was cut by 0 bases and J by 5 bases, with 10 bases left in between. Germline V CDR1 and CDR2: LGHDT, YNNKEL (reference sequence). CDR3 loop: CASSQEGGWTEAFF. DNA of the CDR3: TGTGCCAGCAGCCAAGAAGGGGGTTGGACTGAAGCTTTCTTT.

The rearrangement links TRBV29-1 to TRBJ2-1; 9 bases are a match to TRBD2. Germline values: CDR1 SQVTM, CDR2 ANQGSEA. Trimming at V came to 4 bases and at J to 5 bases, leaving 3 bases not matched to a gene. The CDR3 consists of 13 residues. The CDR3 loop is CSVVAGVNNEQFF. The CDR3 DNA is TGCAGCGTTGTAGCGGGGGTGAACAATGAGCAGTTCTTC.

The chain has TRBV20-1 and TRBJ2-1, with 10 bases that match TRBD2. The CDR3 runs to 17 residues. V lost 1 base to trimming and J lost 3 bases; unmatched junction nucleotides: 9. The germline V gene has CDR1 DFQATT and CDR2 SNEGSKA (reference sequence). CDR3 region: CSARGLAGVLHYNEQFF. CDR3 sequence (DNA): TGCAGTGCTAGAGGGCTAGCGGGAGTGCTACACTACAATGAGCAGTTCTTC.